These T cell receptor beta chains were read from a single sample in a study of CD8 T cells in ankylosing spondylitis. TCRdb processed the 5' RACE reads anew with MiXCR; each CDR3 protein has one entry. The table has more than 150,000 distinct CDR3 sequences, over 15% seen once. The sample taken for sequencing was blood, either unsorted or a sorted T cell fraction (not recorded which). The receptors were sampled from a male donor aged 5 to 30 with ankylosing spondylitis or in good health (not recorded which). Each CDR3 is given with its conserved first and last residue. Each record gives: clone size, V gene, D gene, J gene, CDR3 protein, CDR3 DNA. The D gene is left open where the match is weak. Size values are once, few and many counts, or a class for expanded clones, and some rows have none.

size: many; V: TRBV29-1; D: NA; J: TRBJ2-3; CDR3: CSVARAGRTDTQYF; DNA: TGCAGCGTTGCTCGGGCAGGGAGGACAGATACGCAGTATTTT
size: many; V: TRBV10-3; D: NA; J: TRBJ2-3; CDR3: CAISRARGTDTQYF; DNA: TGTGCCATCAGTAGAGCTCGAGGGACAGATACGCAGTATTTT
size: NA; V: TRBV20-1; D: TRBD1; J: TRBJ2-7; CDR3: CSAPDRKSSYEQYF; DNA: TGCAGTGCTCCGGACAGGAAATCCTCCTACGAGCAGTACTTC
size: few; V: TRBV11-2; D: NA; J: TRBJ1-6; CDR3: CASRPGYNSPLHF; DNA: TGTGCCAGCAGGCCAGGGTATAATTCACCCCTCCACTTT
size: many; V: TRBV7-2; D: NA; J: TRBJ1-4; CDR3: CASSLGGREKLFF; DNA: TGTGCCAGCAGCTTAGGGGGACGGGAAAAACTGTTTTTT
size: many; V: TRBV6-2/TRBV6-3; D: NA; J: TRBJ2-7; CDR3: CASSYLTGSHEQYF; DNA: TGTGCCAGCAGTTACTTAACAGGGTCCCACGAGCAGTACTTC
size: many; V: TRBV2; D: NA; J: TRBJ2-1; CDR3: CASSDLGNEQFF; DNA: TGTGCCAGCAGTGATCTGGGCAATGAGCAGTTCTTC
size: many; V: TRBV9; D: NA; J: TRBJ1-1; CDR3: CASSGGGQNTEAFF; DNA: TGTGCCAGCAGCGGGGGGGGTCAGAACACTGAAGCTTTCTTT
size: many; V: TRBV6-4; D: NA; J: TRBJ2-1; CDR3: CASSVGSSAYNEQFF; DNA: TGTGCCAGCAGTGTTGGGTCTAGCGCCTACAATGAGCAGTTCTTC
size: many; V: TRBV6-1; D: NA; J: TRBJ2-7; CDR3: CASRELGSSYEQYF; DNA: TGTGCCAGCAGGGAGCTTGGGAGCTCCTACGAGCAGTACTTC
size: many; V: TRBV29-1; D: TRBD1; J: TRBJ2-3; CDR3: CSVASDRGFTDTQYF; DNA: TGCAGCGTTGCTTCCGACAGGGGATTCACAGATACGCAGTATTTT
size: many; V: TRBV7-6; D: TRBD1; J: TRBJ2-1; CDR3: CASSTGTGGNEQFF; DNA: TGTGCCAGCAGCACCGGGACAGGGGGCAATGAGCAGTTCTTC
size: many; V: TRBV4-2; D: NA; J: TRBJ2-4; CDR3: CASSQDWRGAKNIQYF; DNA: TGTGCCAGCAGCCAAGACTGGCGCGGTGCCAAAAACATTCAGTACTTC
size: many; V: TRBV28; D: NA; J: TRBJ2-7; CDR3: CASSTRTYSYEQYF; DNA: TGTGCCAGCAGTACAAGGACATACTCCTACGAGCAGTACTTC
size: many; V: TRBV3-1; D: NA; J: TRBJ2-7; CDR3: CASSQDKEQYF; DNA: TGTGCCAGCAGCCAAGATAAGGAGCAGTACTTC
size: many; V: TRBV20-1; D: TRBD1; J: TRBJ1-4; CDR3: CSAGTVHNEKLFF; DNA: TGCAGTGCCGGGACAGTTCATAATGAAAAACTGTTTTTT
size: NA; V: TRBV18; D: NA; J: TRBJ2-7; CDR3: CASSPPRGSPYEQYF; DNA: TGTGCCAGCTCACCACCCAGGGGCTCCCCTTACGAGCAGTACTTC
size: NA; V: TRBV29-1; D: TRBD1; J: TRBJ2-7; CDR3: CSVATGNDEQYF; DNA: TGCAGCGTTGCGACAGGGAACGACGAGCAGTACTTC
size: many; V: TRBV6-5; D: TRBD2; J: TRBJ2-5; CDR3: CASRPGEREGQETQYF; DNA: TGTGCCAGCCGCCCCGGAGAACGGGAGGGTCAAGAGACCCAGTACTTC
size: NA; V: TRBV10-3; D: NA; J: TRBJ2-5; CDR3: CAISVDQETQYF; DNA: TGTGCCATCAGTGTTGATCAAGAGACCCAGTACTTC
size: NA; V: TRBV27; D: NA; J: TRBJ2-7; CDR3: CASSLDDSQYGNEQYF; DNA: TGTGCCAGCAGTTTAGACGACTCCCAATACGGGAACGAGCAGTACTTC
size: NA; V: TRBV4-2; D: TRBD2; J: TRBJ2-1; CDR3: CASSLLLAGGLDNEQFF; DNA: TGTGCCAGCAGCCTTCTTCTAGCGGGAGGGCTGGACAATGAGCAGTTCTTC
size: many; V: TRBV6-6; D: TRBD2; J: TRBJ2-1; CDR3: CASSHLAGAGNEQFF; DNA: TGTGCCAGCAGTCACTTAGCGGGAGCCGGCAATGAGCAGTTCTTC
size: many; V: TRBV29-1; D: NA; J: TRBJ2-4; CDR3: CSVEGGPPPNIQYF; DNA: TGCAGCGTTGAAGGCGGACCACCACCGAACATTCAGTACTTC
size: many; V: TRBV6-6; D: NA; J: TRBJ1-6; CDR3: CASSSTTSSYNSPLHF; DNA: TGTGCCAGCAGTTCAACAACGAGCTCCTATAATTCACCCCTCCACTTT
size: many; V: TRBV7-2; D: TRBD2; J: TRBJ2-7; CDR3: CASSLPAGGDWEQYF; DNA: TGTGCCAGCAGCTTACCGGCGGGGGGGGACTGGGAGCAGTACTTC
size: many; V: TRBV10-2; D: TRBD2; J: TRBJ2-7; CDR3: CASSESGLAGNEQYF; DNA: TGCGCCAGCAGTGAGTCGGGACTAGCGGGAAACGAGCAGTACTTC
size: many; V: TRBV20-1; D: NA; J: TRBJ2-3; CDR3: CSARAGGTDTQYF; DNA: TGCAGTGCTAGAGCAGGGGGCACAGATACGCAGTATTTT
size: many; V: TRBV7-8; D: NA; J: TRBJ2-5; CDR3: CASSKGRIQETQYF; DNA: TGTGCCAGCAGCAAAGGACGGATACAAGAGACCCAGTACTTC
size: many; V: TRBV7-2; D: NA; J: TRBJ2-7; CDR3: CASSRPGPDEQYF; DNA: TGTGCCAGCAGCCGCCCCGGCCCAGACGAGCAGTACTTC
size: many; V: TRBV7-8; D: NA; J: TRBJ2-7; CDR3: CASSLSLYEQYF; DNA: TGTGCCAGCAGCTTGTCTCTCTACGAGCAGTACTTC
size: NA; V: TRBV20-1; D: TRBD1; J: TRBJ2-5; CDR3: CSARDDGHRGRRETQYF; DNA: TGCAGTGCTAGAGATGATGGGCACAGGGGGCGCAGAGAGACCCAGTACTTC
size: many; V: TRBV29-1; D: NA; J: TRBJ2-2; CDR3: CSVDGANTGELFF; DNA: TGCAGCGTTGACGGGGCAAACACCGGGGAGCTGTTTTTT
size: many; V: TRBV5-1; D: NA; J: TRBJ2-3; CDR3: CASRELAGDTQYF; DNA: TGCGCCAGCAGAGAACTAGCAGGAGATACGCAGTATTTT
size: many; V: TRBV24-1; D: NA; J: TRBJ2-2; CDR3: CATSDYGVTNTGELFF; DNA: TGTGCCACCAGTGATTATGGCGTTACGAACACCGGGGAGCTGTTTTTT
size: many; V: TRBV5-5; D: NA; J: TRBJ2-1; CDR3: CASSLVGASYNEQFF; DNA: TGTGCCAGCAGCTTGGTGGGGGCGTCGTACAATGAGCAGTTCTTC
size: many; V: TRBV29-1; D: NA; J: TRBJ2-5; CDR3: CSVVAGRLGETQYF; DNA: TGCAGCGTTGTTGCAGGTCGGCTGGGAGAGACCCAGTACTTC
size: NA; V: TRBV29-1; D: TRBD2; J: TRBJ2-1; CDR3: CSVVTSGNYNEQFF; DNA: TGCAGCGTCGTAACTAGCGGGAACTACAATGAGCAGTTCTTC
size: many; V: TRBV12-3/TRBV12-4; D: NA; J: TRBJ1-2; CDR3: CASKTGPTAHGYTF; DNA: TGTGCCAGCAAGACAGGACCCACTGCCCATGGCTACACCTTC
size: many; V: TRBV4-2; D: TRBD1; J: TRBJ2-1; CDR3: CASSQGDRNNEQFF; DNA: TGTGCCAGCAGCCAAGGGGACAGAAACAATGAGCAGTTCTTC
size: many; V: TRBV20-1; D: TRBD1; J: TRBJ1-2; CDR3: CSARSQHRGYYGYTF; DNA: TGCAGTGCTAGGTCCCAGCACAGGGGCTACTATGGCTACACCTTC
size: many; V: TRBV3-1; D: NA; J: TRBJ1-3; CDR3: CASSQDLSGNSGNTIYF; DNA: TGTGCCAGCAGCCAAGATCTTTCAGGGAACTCTGGAAACACCATATATTTT
size: NA; V: TRBV9; D: TRBD1; J: TRBJ2-1; CDR3: CASSGAGTDNEQFF; DNA: TGTGCCAGCAGCGGCGCCGGGACAGACAATGAGCAGTTCTTC
size: many; V: TRBV9; D: TRBD2; J: TRBJ2-3; CDR3: CASSAFPGSGGITDTQYF; DNA: TGTGCCAGCAGCGCGTTCCCCGGAAGCGGGGGGATCACAGATACGCAGTATTTT
size: many; V: TRBV12-5; D: TRBD2; J: TRBJ2-4; CDR3: CASGSGSEKNIQYF; DNA: TGTGCTAGTGGTAGCGGGAGCGAGAAAAACATTCAGTACTTC
size: many; V: TRBV29-1; D: NA; J: TRBJ1-1; CDR3: CSVVSQLSWDLAFF; DNA: TGCAGCGTTGTGTCTCAATTATCGTGGGACTTAGCTTTCTTT
size: few; V: TRBV7-6; D: NA; J: TRBJ2-7; CDR3: CASSLAVGSGTSYEQYF; DNA: TGTGCCAGCAGCTTAGCGGTGGGGTCGGGAACGTCCTACGAGCAGTACTTC
size: many; V: TRBV5-1; D: TRBD1; J: TRBJ1-6; CDR3: CASRTGVINSPLHF; DNA: TGCGCCAGCCGGACAGGGGTCATTAATTCACCCCTCCACTTT